A single sample is the source of the 29 T cell receptor beta chains below, sequenced in a study of CD8+ T cells in alopecia areata. Following extraction, RNA underwent reverse transcription to cDNA, which served as the sequencing template. The protocol was immunoSEQ multiplex PCR, while the TCRdb copy is restricted to in-frame clones and leaves out a portion. Found here are some 180,000 clones, around 63% of them singletons; the top ten hold 1.5% to 2%. The sample was CD4+ T cells sorted from blood, taken at week 0. The receptors originated from a human donor with alopecia areata.

This chain uses TRBV2 with TRBJ1-5; a weak D match, TRBD1 (5 bases). The CDR3 covers 14 residues. Trimming pared 5 bases from V and 7 bases from J, leaving 15 bases between. Looked up from germline, CDR1 is SNHLY and CDR2 is FYNNEI. The CDR3, as DNA: TGTGCCAGCAGTTTCGGGACGGAGACCCAGCCCCAGCATTTT. The encoded protein is CASSFGTETQPQHF.

The chain recombines TRBV7-3 with TRBJ2-2; TRBD1 agrees at 10 bases. This CDR3 region has 17 residues. The ends lost 5 bases at V and 6 bases at J; junction bases unmatched: 12. Germline V lookup: CDR1 SGHTA, CDR2 FQGTGA. In DNA form, the CDR3 reads TGTGCCAGCAGCGATATTAACCCGGGACAGGGGTCCGGGGAGCTGTTTTTT. This sequence encodes CASSDINPGQGSGELFF.

This chain joins TRBV7-2 and TRBJ1-2; D not resolved. Between the trimmed V and J ends, which lost 1 base and 4 bases, there was a span of 7 bases. The CDR3 covers 13 residues. Germline CDR1 and CDR2: SGHTA and FQGNSA. CDR3: CASSLEAAYGYTF. CDR3 in DNA: TGTGCCAGCAGCTTAGAGGCAGCCTATGGCTACACCTTC.

The sample holds a few counts of this clone. The chain carries TRBV29-1 and TRBJ2-1; TRBD1 aligns across 7 bases. V gave up 4 bases and J gave up 7 bases; unmatched junction bases: 13. The CDR3 sequence is 15 residues long. CDR1 SQVTM and CDR2 ANQGSEA come from the germline V gene. CDR3 region: CSVVPGTDGRNEQFF. The CDR3, as DNA: TGCAGCGTTGTCCCTGGGACAGACGGTCGGAATGAGCAGTTCTTC.

The rearrangement links TRBV9 to TRBJ2-3, with TRBD2 matching over 11 bases. Germline V CDR1 and CDR2: SGDLS, YYNGEE. This CDR3 spans 18 amino acids. V lost 3 bases to trimming and J lost 0 bases; unmatched junction nucleotides: 9. The CDR3 reads CASSALAGGWSSTDTQYF. The CDR3 nucleotides read TGTGCCAGCAGCGCCCTAGCGGGGGGCTGGTCTAGCACAGATACGCAGTATTTT.

This clone was found a few times. Germline is not matched at one junction end, which may reflect a read error. This sequence joins TRBV30 and TRBJ2-3; 10 nucleotides match TRBD2. The germline V gene encodes CDR1 GTSNPN and CDR2 SVGIG (reference sequence). This CDR3 has 14 amino acids. The CDR3 region is CARSLAGDTDTQYF. CDR3 DNA: TGTGCCCGGAGCCTAGCGGGGGACACAGATACGCAGTATTTT.

The chain joins TRBV7-2 to TRBJ2-7, with D maybe TRBD1 (5 bases). The length of the CDR3 is 11 residues. Trimming stripped 2 bases from V and 8 bases from J, with 7 bases between. The germline V gene encodes CDR1 SGHTA and CDR2 FQGNSA. The CDR3 DNA reads as TGTGCCAGCAGCTTATCAGGGCAGCAGTACTTC. Translating gives CASSLSGQQYF.

The chain combines TRBV10-3 with TRBJ1-1; D is uncertain. This CDR3 comprises 13 residues. In germline, CDR1 is ENHRY, CDR2 SYGVKD. The ends were cut back, 8 bases at V and 4 bases at J, with 14 bases in the middle. CDR3 DNA sequence: TGTGCCATCGGGTCCGGCCTAGGCACTGAAGCTTTCTTT. It specifies CAIGSGLGTEAFF.

V and J are TRBV29-1 and TRBJ2-7; D might be TRBD1 (6 bases). The V and J ends lost 4 bases and 3 bases respectively, with 16 bases between them. The length of the CDR3 is 14 residues. Germline V gene lookup returns CDR1 SQVTM and CDR2 ANQGSEA. The CDR3 DNA reads as TGCAGCGTTGGATCCCCAGGGGTACTCTACGAGCAGTACTTC. This gives the protein CSVGSPGVLYEQYF.

This clone was counted between two and nine times. The chain combines TRBV7-9 with TRBJ2-1, with D perhaps matching TRBD2 (6 bases). This CDR3 is 15 amino acids long. CDR1 and CDR2 (germline): SEHNR, FQNEAQ (reference sequence). The V end lost 4 bases, the J end lost 4 bases, and 14 bases lay between the germline ends. The CDR3 loop is CASSSGLLVYNEQFF. CDR3 DNA: TGTGCCAGCAGCTCGGGACTCCTAGTATACAATGAGCAGTTCTTC.

In its sample, this clone was seen a few times. The chain carries TRBV2 and TRBJ2-3, with 10 nucleotides matching TRBD2. This CDR3 is 14 amino acids long. Losses at the gene ends were 3 bases for V and 3 bases for J; bases not matched to a gene: 0. In germline, CDR1 is SNHLY, CDR2 FYNNEI. CDR3 region: CASSEGLATDTQYF. The DNA of the CDR3 is TGTGCCAGCAGTGAGGGACTAGCGACAGATACGCAGTATTTT.

The sample holds a few counts of this clone. This chain connects TRBV9 to TRBJ2-3, with 8 bases identical to TRBD1. Trimming at V came to 0 bases and at J to 1 base, leaving 7 bases not matched to a gene. The CDR3 spans 17 residues. The germline CDR1 and CDR2 sequences are SGDLS and YYNGEE. This chain's CDR3 is CASSVDPNRGGTDTQYF. As DNA, the CDR3 is TGTGCCAGCAGCGTAGACCCCAACAGGGGGGGCACAGATACGCAGTATTTT.

The chain recombines TRBV7-2 with TRBJ2-1, with D maybe TRBD2 (7 bases). This CDR3 comprises 15 residues. Germline loops: CDR1 SGHTA, CDR2 FQGNSA. V gave up 5 bases and J gave up 1 base, with 12 bases separating them. This CDR3 is CASSRGAASYNEQFF. CDR3 bases: TGTGCCAGCAGCCGGGGGGCCGCGTCCTACAATGAGCAGTTCTTC.

The chain carries TRBV30 and TRBJ1-1; no definite D call. Trimming removed 2 bases from V and 0 bases from J, with 7 bases in between. CDR1 and CDR2 (germline): GTSNPN, SVGIG (reference sequence). The CDR3 covers 13 residues. The CDR3 spells CAWSSTVNTEAFF. The CDR3 coding sequence is TGTGCCTGGAGTTCAACAGTGAACACTGAAGCTTTCTTT.

The V gene is TRBV7-6, the J gene TRBJ1-4; 10 bases agree with TRBD1. The germline V gene encodes CDR1 SGHVS and CDR2 FNYEAQ. Trimming took 5 bases from V and 7 from J; bases not matched to a gene: 10. CDR3 length: 16 amino acids. The CDR3 coding sequence is TGTGCCAGCAGCAACCTAGGGGGACAGGGGAGTGAAAAACTGTTTTTT. Residues: CASSNLGGQGSEKLFF.

The rearrangement links TRBV9 to TRBJ2-2, with D hard to call. The CDR3 is 15 residues long. V lost 0 bases to trimming and J lost 4 bases, with 10 bases between them. Germline CDR1 SGDLS, CDR2 YYNGEE. Written as DNA, the CDR3 is TGTGCCAGCAGCGTAGAATGGTCAGGCACCGGGGAGCTGTTTTTT. Its protein is CASSVEWSGTGELFF.

The rearrangement links TRBV20-1 to TRBJ1-1; no definite D call. V was cut by 4 bases and J by 7 bases, with 10 bases left in between. This CDR3 is 11 amino acids long. Germline V lookup: CDR1 DFQATT, CDR2 SNEGSKA (reference sequence). The DNA of the CDR3 is TGCAGTGCTACTTATCATAATGAAGCTTTCTTT. Translation gives CSATYHNEAFF.

The table lists this clone with a few counts. The rearrangement uses TRBV7-9 and TRBJ1-4; tentative D call: TRBD1 (6 bases). V dropped 5 bases and J dropped 0 bases, with 19 bases sitting between them. Germline V lookup: CDR1 SEHNR, CDR2 FQNEAQ (reference sequence). There are 18 residues in the CDR3. The CDR3 loop reads CASSPLTGTSATNEKLFF. As DNA, the CDR3 is TGTGCCAGCAGCCCATTAACCGGGACATCTGCAACTAATGAAAAACTGTTTTTT. The complete variable domain, with remaining parts taken from reference TRBV7-9 and TRBJ1-4, reads DTGVSQNPRHKITKRGQNVTFRCDPISEHNRLYWYRQTLGQGPEFLTYFQNEAQLEKSRLLSDRFSAERPKGSFSTLEIQRTEQGDSAMYLCASSPLTGTSATNEKLFFGSGTQLSVL.

The chain links TRBV5-1 to TRBJ1-2, with D tentatively TRBD1 (5 bases). Germline V CDR1 and CDR2: SGHRS, YFSETQ. The CDR3 is 13 residues long. Trimming shortened V by 0 bases and J by 8 bases, and 11 bases separated the two germline ends. The CDR3 region is CASSLGSGDGYTF. DNA of the CDR3: TGCGCCAGCAGCTTGGGCTCTGGGGACGGCTACACCTTC.

This clone was recorded many times. The rearrangement joins TRBV5-1 to TRBJ2-2; 7 bases map to TRBD2. The CDR3 is made up of 17 amino acids. Germline V gene sequence: CDR1 SGHRS, CDR2 YFSETQ. V shed 4 bases, J shed 0 bases, and the junction held 9 bases outside the gene matches. In nucleotides, the CDR3 is TGCGCCAGCAGCCTGGCCCTCACTAGCGCGAACACCGGGGAGCTGTTTTTT. This encodes CASSLALTSANTGELFF. Full variable domain (outside the CDR3, taken from reference TRBV5-1 and TRBJ2-2): KAGVTQTPRYLIKTRGQQVTLSCSPISGHRSVSWYQQTPGQGLQFLFEYFSETQRNKGNFPGRFSGRQFSNSRSEMNVSTLELGDSALYLCASSLALTSANTGELFFGEGSRLTVL.

This rearrangement joins TRBV5-1 to TRBJ2-7; 7 bases line up with TRBD1. Germline CDR1 SGHRS, CDR2 YFSETQ. The CDR3 loop spans 16 amino acids. J was trimmed by 2 bases and V by 5 bases; bases with no gene match: 13. The CDR3 DNA follows: TGCGCCAGCAGTGAAAGCCTGGACAGGAAAACCTACGAGCAGTACTTC. It codes for CASSESLDRKTYEQYF.

The chain links TRBV30 to TRBJ2-5; 7 bases align to TRBD2. From germline, CDR1 is GTSNPN and CDR2 SVGIG (reference sequence). The length of the CDR3 is 12 residues. After removal of 1 base from V and 8 bases from J, the junction contained 4 bases not matched to a gene. The DNA of the CDR3 is TGTGCCTGGAGTGGACTAGCTGGAACCCAGTACTTC. The encoded protein is CAWSGLAGTQYF.

The gene calls are TRBV7-8 and TRBJ1-4; perhaps TRBD1 as D (5 bases). The V gene lost 2 bases and the J gene lost 7 bases, with 32 bases spanning the gap. Germline loops: CDR1 SGHVS, CDR2 FQNEAQ. CDR3 size: 21 residues. Here the CDR3 DNA reads TGTGCCAGCAGCTTAAACGTCTCCCCCGCAGGGATGTTGGGGGGAAGTGAAAAACTGTTTTTT. It translates to CASSLNVSPAGMLGGSEKLFF.

The table lists this clone with a few counts. The chain has TRBV11-3 and TRBJ2-7; D is uncertain. Germline V gene sequence: CDR1 SGHNT, CDR2 YENEEA. Trimming left V 5 bases short and J 3 bases short, with 8 bases between. The CDR3 sequence is 12 residues long. CDR3 in DNA: TGTGCCAGCAGCCGCGGCGGCTACGAGCAGTACTTC. Protein sequence: CASSRGGYEQYF.

This chain links TRBV4-2 with TRBJ2-5, with unresolved D. V lost 0 bases, J lost 1 base, and 9 bases lay in between. CDR3 size: 15 residues. CDR1 LGHNA and CDR2 YNFKEQ come from the germline V gene. CDR3 amino acids: CASSQEVGSQETQYF. The CDR3 DNA reads TGTGCCAGCAGCCAAGAAGTGGGGTCCCAAGAGACCCAGTACTTC.

This clone was detected once. CDR3 bases: TGCAGCGTTGTTGTGGGGGGCGCGGTTGAAGCTTTCTTT. This sequence encodes CSVVVGGAVEAFF. V is TRBV29-1 and J is TRBJ1-1; possibly TRBD1 for D (6 bases). The germline gives CDR1 SQVTM, CDR2 ANQGSEA. V lost 4 bases and J 7 bases, leaving 16 bases between the germline ends. The CDR3 has 13 residues.

The chain uses TRBV2 and TRBJ2-2; D is ambiguous. This CDR3 comprises 11 residues. CDR1 is SNHLY and CDR2 is FYNNEI in the germline V gene. Trimming shortened V by 9 bases and J by 5 bases, and 7 bases separated the two germline ends. The CDR3, as DNA: TGTGCCAGTGGACGAACCGGGGAGCTGTTTTTT. Its translation: CASGRTGELFF. The full variable domain, its missing parts supplied by reference TRBV2 and TRBJ2-2, is EPEVTQTPSHQVTQMGQEVILRCVPISNHLYFYWYRQILGQKVEFLVSFYNNEISEKSEIFDDQFSVERPDGSNFTLKIRSTKLEDSAMYFCASGRTGELFFGEGSRLTVL.

This clone was seen only once. The chain uses TRBV30 and TRBJ2-3, with a weak D call TRBD2 (6 bases). Germline assignment: CDR1 GTSNPN and CDR2 SVGIG (reference sequence). Deletions cut 5 bases from V and 0 bases from J, with 18 bases between. The CDR3 is 16 amino acids. The CDR3 sequence is CAWRFRVAASTDTQYF. Written as DNA, the CDR3 is TGTGCCTGGCGTTTCAGAGTAGCGGCTAGCACAGATACGCAGTATTTT.

The CDR3, as DNA: TGTGCCAGCAGCTTAGGCCCTCAGAGTGAGCAGTTCTTC. This sequence encodes CASSLGPQSEQFF. J is TRBJ2-1 and V is TRBV7-3; D gene unclear. The length of the CDR3 is 13 residues. The V end was cut by 2 bases, the J end by 9 bases, with 11 bases between. Germline CDR1 and CDR2: SGHTA and FQGTGA.